The TCR beta chain described here comes from a study of blood T cell repertoires in COVID-19. Study-level information: COVID-19 samples from acute and convalescent phases originated in the United States, Italy and Spain.

The CDR3 spans 17 residues. The germline V gene encodes CDR1 SGHRS and CDR2 YFSETQ. The J segment lost 4 bases and the V segment lost 4 bases, leaving 8 bases of the junction unmatched. The data were produced by immunoSEQ multiplex PCR, yet TCRdb's version contains in-frame clones alone and is incomplete. The sample has 55,000 to 65,000 clones, roughly 87% seen once; the top ten hold 5.1%. The chain recombines TRBV5-1 with TRBJ2-2; TRBD2 matches 12 bases. Sequences were obtained from peripheral blood. The sequence derives from a man older than 75 in a cohort sampled during active COVID-19. CDR3 protein: CASSARLAGVGTGELFF. The CDR3 region has the DNA TGCGCCAGCAGCGCGCGACTAGCGGGAGTCGGCACCGGGGAGCTGTTTTTT.